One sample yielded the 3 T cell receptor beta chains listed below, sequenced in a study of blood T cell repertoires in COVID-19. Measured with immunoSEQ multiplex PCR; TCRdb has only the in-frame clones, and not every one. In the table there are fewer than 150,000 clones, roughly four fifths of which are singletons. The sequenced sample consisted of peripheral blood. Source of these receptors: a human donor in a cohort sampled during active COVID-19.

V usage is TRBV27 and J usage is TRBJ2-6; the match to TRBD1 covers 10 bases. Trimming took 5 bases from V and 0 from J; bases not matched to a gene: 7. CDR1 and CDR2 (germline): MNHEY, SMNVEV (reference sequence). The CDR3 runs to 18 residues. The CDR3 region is CASSPLRTGGSGANVLTF. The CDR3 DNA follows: TGTGCCAGCAGTCCACTCCGGACAGGGGGCTCTGGGGCCAACGTCCTGACTTTC.

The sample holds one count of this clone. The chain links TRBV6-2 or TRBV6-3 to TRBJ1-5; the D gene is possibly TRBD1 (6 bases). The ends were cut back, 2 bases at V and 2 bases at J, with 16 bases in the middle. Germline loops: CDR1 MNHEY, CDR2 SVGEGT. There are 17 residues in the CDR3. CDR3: CASSYATGLGGNQPQHF. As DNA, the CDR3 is TGTGCCAGCAGTTACGCGACAGGTTTAGGTGGCAATCAGCCCCAGCATTTT.

CDR3: CASSPQGAKNSYEQYF. The CDR3 bases are TGTGCCAGCTCACCACAGGGGGCTAAAAACTCCTACGAGCAGTACTTC. This rearrangement joins TRBV18 to TRBJ2-7; 7 bases match TRBD1. The CDR3 totals 16 residues. Germline trimming cut 1 base from V and 0 bases from J; bases unmatched to any gene: 6. Germline CDR1 is KGHSH and CDR2 is LQKENI.